This T cell receptor (beta chain) comes out of a study of T cell responses to AZD1222 COVID-19 vaccine. General study results and limits: There were mostly white British donors and more females than males, and clonal diversity was possibly underestimated. Spike-wide coverage was observed for vaccine-associated CD4 TCRs, with dominant responses at 160-218 and 743-854. Spike-specific TCR breadth and depth went up after people got two AZD1222 doses. Baseline seropositivity occurred in only a handful of AZD1222 recipients.

Trimming pared 5 bases from V and 1 base from J, leaving 11 bases between. Per the germline V gene, CDR1 is LNHDA and CDR2 is SQIVND (reference sequence). The CDR3 is 14 residues long. Worth noting for this clone: Its specificity is unknown.

The method was immunoSEQ multiplex PCR; TCRdb's version includes in-frame clones alone and lacks a portion of them. The table includes some 110,000 clones, about 89% detected once. The input for sequencing was peripheral blood, taken 28 days after the second AZD1222 dose. This clonotype originated in an adult who received the AZD1222 COVID-19 vaccine. This sequence joins TRBV19 and TRBJ2-5; TRBD1 is a possible D gene (6 bases). The CDR3 nucleotides read TGTGCCAGTAGTCCCGGACAGATCCAAGAGACCCAGTACTTC. This translates into CASSPGQIQETQYF.